These T cell receptor beta chains were read from a single sample in a study of blood T cell repertoires in COVID-19. TCRdb's table, derived via immunoSEQ multiplex PCR, lists solely in-frame clones and lacks some. The sample holds around 63,000 clones, 80% to 85% seen once. Sequenced sample: peripheral blood. These receptors all stem from a man in his sixties with COVID-19, enrolled during active disease. Each CDR3 is given with its conserved first and last residue. The D gene is left open where the match is weak.

d_call v_call cdr3_length cdr3_aa
. TRBV12-2 15 CASRSVGGRSTEAFF
. TRBV4-1 16 CASSQESAREGVEQFF
. TRBV25-1 14 CASSRQGGGVGYTF
TRBD1 TRBV6-5 14 CASSPDRARDEQFF
. TRBV10-3 13 CAIKDSNNEKLFF
TRBD2 TRBV6-5 15 CASRRLAVYTDTQYF
. TRBV18 14 CASSPTEDNYEQYF
TRBD2 TRBV30 15 CAWRTSGWYQETQYF
. TRBV6-5 12 CASSPGQYEQYF
TRBD2 TRBV18 15 CASSPLSGSFNEQFF
. TRBV27 13 CASSSQGTYEQYF
. TRBV7-9 13 CASSPGAGLGYTF
. TRBV6-5 14 CASRPGHRLNEQFF
TRBD1 TRBV10-3 13 CAISDGQGYGYTF
. TRBV25-1 15 CASDPRQATNEKLFF
TRBD1 TRBV10-1 13 CASTDRVTDTQYF
. TRBV2 16 CASTTNPPGSNNEQFF
. TRBV2 12 CASSGGNYGYTF
. TRBV6-1 15 CASSEFETTGEKLFF
TRBD1 TRBV5-1 15 CASSPLTGGEGELFF
. TRBV7-6 11 CASSLSDEQYF
. TRBV12-3/TRBV12-4 12 CASSLRSLGYTF
TRBD1 TRBV19 15 CASSIGGTVNSPLHF
. TRBV15 12 CATSRDQATQYF